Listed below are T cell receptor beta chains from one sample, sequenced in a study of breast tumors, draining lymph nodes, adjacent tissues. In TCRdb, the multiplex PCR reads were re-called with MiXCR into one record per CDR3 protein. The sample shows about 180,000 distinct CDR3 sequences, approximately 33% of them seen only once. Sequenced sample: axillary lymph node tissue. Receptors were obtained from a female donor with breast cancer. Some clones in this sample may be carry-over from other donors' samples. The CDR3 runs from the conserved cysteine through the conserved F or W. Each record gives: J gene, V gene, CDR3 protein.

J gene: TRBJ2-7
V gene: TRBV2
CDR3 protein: CASSLDGTENYEQYF

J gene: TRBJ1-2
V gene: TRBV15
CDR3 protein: CATSNAGAGIGYTF

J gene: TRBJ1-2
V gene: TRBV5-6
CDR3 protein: CASSSLLFETLNGYTF

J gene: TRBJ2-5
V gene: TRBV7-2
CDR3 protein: CASGPSVEMKAQYF

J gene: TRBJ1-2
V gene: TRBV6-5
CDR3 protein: CASSLQGGEKNGYTF

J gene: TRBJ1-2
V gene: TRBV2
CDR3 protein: CASSESGTNPNYGYTF

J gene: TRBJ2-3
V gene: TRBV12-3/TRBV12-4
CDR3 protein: CASSFPPGLAGVTQYF

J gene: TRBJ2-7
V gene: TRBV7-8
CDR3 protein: CASSSPAGFYEQYF

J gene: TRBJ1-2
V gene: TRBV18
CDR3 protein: CASSPIAGGYGYTF

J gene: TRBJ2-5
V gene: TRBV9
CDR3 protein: CASSDQPTSGRIYF

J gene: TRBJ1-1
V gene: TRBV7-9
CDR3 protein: CASSLVSLDTVNTEAFF

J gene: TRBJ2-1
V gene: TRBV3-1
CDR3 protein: CASSLRSIDEQFF

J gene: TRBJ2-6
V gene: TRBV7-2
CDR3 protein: CASSLRRTGASGANVLTF

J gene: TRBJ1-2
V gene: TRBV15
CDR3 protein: CATSSEGQTYGCTF

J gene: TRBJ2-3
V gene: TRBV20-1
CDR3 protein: CSAPPAGVENTQYF

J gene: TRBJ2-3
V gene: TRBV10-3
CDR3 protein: CAIRSDYSYNEQYF

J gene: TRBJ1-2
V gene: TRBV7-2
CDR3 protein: CASSFGTGRGYTF

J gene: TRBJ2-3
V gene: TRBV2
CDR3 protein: CASSEDLAGGADTQYF

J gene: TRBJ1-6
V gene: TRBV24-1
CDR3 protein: CATSGRSRGVSPLHF

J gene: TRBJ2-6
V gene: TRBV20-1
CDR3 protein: CSARDPGLCSGANVLTF

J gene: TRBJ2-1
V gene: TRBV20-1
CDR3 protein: CSAKAGTTYEQFF

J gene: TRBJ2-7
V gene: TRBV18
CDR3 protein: CASSLQDSYEQYF

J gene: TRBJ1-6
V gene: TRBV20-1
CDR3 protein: CSANRDRGRRFNSPLHF

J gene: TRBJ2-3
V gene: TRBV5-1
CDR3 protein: CASSLVKTGGNTDTQYF

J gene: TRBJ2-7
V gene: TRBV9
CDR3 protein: CASSPMSSYEQYF

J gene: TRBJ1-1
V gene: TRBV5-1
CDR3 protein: CASSSGQGKDEQYFGPGTEAFF

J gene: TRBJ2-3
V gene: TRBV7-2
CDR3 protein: CASSRGTSGYTDTQYF

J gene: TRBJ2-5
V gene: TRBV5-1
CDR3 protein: CASSSSHLAFPQETQYF

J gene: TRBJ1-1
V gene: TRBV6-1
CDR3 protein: CASSIEGATGTEAFF

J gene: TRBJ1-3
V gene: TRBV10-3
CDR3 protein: CAITDRSENTIYF

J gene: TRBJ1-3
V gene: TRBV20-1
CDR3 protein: CSARPTGGAGDAIYF

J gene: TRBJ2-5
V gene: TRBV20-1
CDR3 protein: CSARDLTQYF

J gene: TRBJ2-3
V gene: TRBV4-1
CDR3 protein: CASSQDWVGGDTQYF

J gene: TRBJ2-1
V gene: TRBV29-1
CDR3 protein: CSILAYSYNEQFF

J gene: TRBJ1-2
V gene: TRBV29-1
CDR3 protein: CSVDLGRSGYTF

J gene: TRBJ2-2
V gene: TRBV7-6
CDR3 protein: CASSRQDYTGELFF

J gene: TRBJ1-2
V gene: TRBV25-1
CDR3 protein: CASSDDRDNYGYTF

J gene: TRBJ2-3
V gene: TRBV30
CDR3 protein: CAWSLDPSGRTDTQYF

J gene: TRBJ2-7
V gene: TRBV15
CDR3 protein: CATSTTHIRREGTYEQYF

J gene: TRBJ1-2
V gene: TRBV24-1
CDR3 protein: CATSDLRGAQGYTF

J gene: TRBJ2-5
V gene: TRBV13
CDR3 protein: CASSLGTGRETQYF

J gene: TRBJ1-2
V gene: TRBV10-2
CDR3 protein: CASSESVGYYGYTF

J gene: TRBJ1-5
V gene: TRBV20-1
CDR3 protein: CSARRVEGNQPQHF

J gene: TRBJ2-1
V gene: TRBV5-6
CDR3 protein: CASSLASGLAGGNEQFF

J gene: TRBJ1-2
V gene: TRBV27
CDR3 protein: CASSPGHYYGYTF

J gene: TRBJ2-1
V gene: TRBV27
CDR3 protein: CASSLGTSGYNEQFF

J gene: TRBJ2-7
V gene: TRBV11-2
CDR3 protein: CASSLGEGIYEQYF

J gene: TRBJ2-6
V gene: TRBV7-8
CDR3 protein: CASRLQGALGANVLTF

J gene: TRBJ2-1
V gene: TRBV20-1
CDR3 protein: CSARPAGGPDTQFF

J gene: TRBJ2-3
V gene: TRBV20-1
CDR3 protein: CSARGISSGVTDTQYF

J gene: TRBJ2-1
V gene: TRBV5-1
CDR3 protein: CASSLVNSITYNEQFF

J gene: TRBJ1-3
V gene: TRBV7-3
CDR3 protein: CASSPGLAGGISGNTIYF

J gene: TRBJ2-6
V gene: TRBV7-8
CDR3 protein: CASSLAGTGTSGANVLTF

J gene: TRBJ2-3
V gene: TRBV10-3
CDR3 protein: CAIKANGILDTQYF

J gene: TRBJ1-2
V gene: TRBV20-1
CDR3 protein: CSAPPGRGSRDYGYTF

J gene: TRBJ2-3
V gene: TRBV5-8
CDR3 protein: CASSLRLAGPRTDTQYF

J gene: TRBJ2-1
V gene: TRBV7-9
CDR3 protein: CASSLGPGQGANEQFF